The entry that follows covers one T cell receptor (beta chain) sequence. Its antigen remains unidentified. This sample is part of a study of cytomegalovirus exposure and HLA in healthy donors. Findings and caveats of the study: Associated with cytomegalovirus, according to the listing, were some 180 TCR beta chains. Likely technical artifact: a cluster of highly shared sequence variants. 87-base-pair reads could not separate some V segments, including TRBV6-2 and TRBV6-3.

Each of the donors was a healthy bone marrow donor. Trimming took 2 bases from V and 0 from J, leaving 15 bases between them. Germline assignment: CDR1 SEHNR and CDR2 FQNEAQ (reference sequence). The CDR3 is made up of 17 amino acids. Both 60 Vbeta primers and 13 Jbeta primers went into the PCR. Data came from immunoSEQ multiplex PCR; TCRdb stores just in-frame clones and leaves some out. Its listing shows fewer than 150,000 clones. The rearrangement links TRBV7-9 to TRBJ2-3; possibly TRBD2 for D (6 bases). Sample: PBMCs. This receptor was identified in a woman aged 60 to 75 in good health and CMV-seronegative. Here the CDR3 reads CASSLMRGGPSTDTQYF. The DNA for the CDR3 is TGTGCCAGCAGCTTAATGCGGGGCGGGCCTAGCACAGATACGCAGTATTTT.